This is a list of T cell receptor beta chains from one sample in a study of cytomegalovirus exposure and HLA in healthy donors. Repertoires were generated with immunoSEQ multiplex PCR, while TCRdb's copy carries only in-frame clones and drops some. This sample's table has about 140,000 clones. Sequenced input: PBMCs. These receptors were taken from a male donor in good health and CMV-seronegative. Each CDR3 is given with its conserved first and last residue. The D gene is left open where the match is weak.

-	TRBV7-2	TRBJ1-1	CASSLRRGRTEAFF	TGTGCCAGCAGCTTACGGAGGGGACGTACTGAAGCTTTCTTT
-	TRBV6-5	TRBJ1-2	CASSYGLGGYNYGYTF	TGTGCCAGCAGTTATGGATTAGGGGGTTACAACTATGGCTACACCTTC
-	TRBV5-1	TRBJ2-7	CASSPPNLSLLSEQYF	TGCGCCAGCAGCCCTCCTAACCTCTCCCTTCTCTCCGAGCAGTACTTC
-	TRBV6-5	TRBJ2-2	CASSYGLSMNTGELFF	TGTGCCAGCAGTTACGGGCTCAGTATGAACACCGGGGAGCTGTTTTTT
TRBD1	TRBV18	TRBJ1-2	CASSLIGTGGDYGYTF	TGTGCCAGCTCACTGATCGGGACAGGGGGTGACTATGGCTACACCTTC
-	TRBV5-1	TRBJ2-5	CASSLGQTVIFRTQYF	TGCGCCAGCAGCCTTGGACAGACCGTAATTTTCCGGACCCAGTACTTC
-	TRBV20-1	TRBJ2-3	CSALLGDTQYF	TGCAGTGCGCTCCTAGGTGATACGCAGTATTTT
-	TRBV18	TRBJ2-5	CASSPPYQETQYF	TGTGCCAGCTCACCTCCGTACCAAGAGACCCAGTACTTC
-	TRBV27	TRBJ1-5	CAIGVSRQPQHF	TGTGCCATCGGGGTATCCCGTCAGCCCCAGCATTTT
-	TRBV27	TRBJ2-7	CASSLSPGPSSYEQYF	TGTGCCAGCAGTTTATCGCCTGGGCCGTCTTCCTACGAGCAGTACTTC
-	TRBV6-6	TRBJ1-2	CASSASAFGAGYGYTF	TGTGCCAGCAGTGCAAGTGCGTTTGGGGCTGGCTATGGCTACACCTTC
TRBD1	TRBV30	TRBJ1-2	CAWGDRGHVYGYTF	TGTGCCTGGGGGGACAGGGGGCACGTCTATGGCTACACCTTC
TRBD1	TRBV27	TRBJ1-1	CASSSLTGGGNTEAFF	TGTGCCAGCAGTTCCCTCACAGGGGGCGGAAACACTGAAGCTTTCTTT
TRBD1	TRBV28	TRBJ1-1	CASIQDRDPNTEAFF	TGTGCCAGCATACAGGACAGGGACCCGAACACTGAAGCTTTCTTT
-	TRBV5-6	TRBJ1-3	CASQARGSGNTIYF	TGTGCCAGCCAGGCCAGGGGCTCTGGAAACACCATATATTTT
-	TRBV19	TRBJ1-1	CASRRDGGTEAFF	TGTGCCAGTAGGAGGGATGGGGGGACTGAAGCTTTCTTT
TRBD2	TRBV27	TRBJ2-5	CASSLSRGTSAQGTQYF	TGTGCCAGCAGTTTATCGAGGGGGACTAGCGCACAGGGGACCCAGTACTTC
-	TRBV27	TRBJ1-1	CASSLLTGNTEAFF	TGTGCCAGCAGTCTACTGACAGGGAACACTGAAGCTTTCTTT
TRBD1	TRBV2	TRBJ1-5	CASSEPGQESNQPQHF	TGTGCCAGCAGTGAACCGGGACAGGAAAGCAATCAGCCCCAGCATTTT
TRBD1	TRBV5-4	TRBJ1-2	CASSLGTGTYGYTF	TGTGCCAGCAGCTTGGGGACAGGGACCTATGGCTACACCTTC
-	TRBV6-5	TRBJ2-7	CASSPGFEQYF	TGTGCCAGCAGTCCAGGGTTCGAGCAGTACTTC
-	TRBV5-1	TRBJ1-1	CASSLRGRGMNTEAFF	TGCGCCAGCAGCTTGAGGGGGAGAGGGATGAACACTGAAGCTTTCTTT
-	TRBV28	TRBJ2-2	CASATGRMTGELFF	TGTGCCAGCGCGACGGGGAGGATGACCGGGGAGCTGTTTTTT
-	TRBV27	TRBJ1-5	CASSFADSNQPQHF	TGTGCCAGCAGTTTCGCAGATAGCAATCAGCCCCAGCATTTT
TRBD2	TRBV7-2	TRBJ2-2	CASRYKRGTLNTGELFF	TGTGCCAGCAGGTACAAGCGGGGGACACTGAACACCGGGGAGCTGTTTTTT
-	TRBV5-4	TRBJ2-6	CASSWALGAGPGANVLTF	TGTGCCAGCAGTTGGGCTTTGGGAGCAGGCCCTGGGGCCAACGTCCTGACTTTC
TRBD1	TRBV6-5	TRBJ1-1	CASTRQGGTEAFF	TGTGCCAGCACCCGACAGGGGGGCACTGAAGCTTTCTTT
TRBD2	TRBV7-8	TRBJ2-1	CASSLAPGTAGGVWNEQFF	TGTGCCAGCAGCTTAGCCCCAGGTACGGCGGGGGGCGTTTGGAATGAGCAGTTCTTC
TRBD2	TRBV11-2	TRBJ2-1	CASSLLAGLSYNEQFF	TGTGCCAGCAGCTTACTAGCGGGTCTCTCCTACAATGAGCAGTTCTTC
TRBD1	TRBV6-1	TRBJ1-5	CASRVTGQTQPQHF	TGTGCCAGCAGGGTTACGGGACAGACTCAGCCCCAGCATTTT
TRBD1	TRBV7-9	TRBJ1-4	CASSPTRQGESEKLFF	TGTGCCAGCAGCCCCACCAGACAGGGTGAGAGTGAAAAACTGTTTTTT
-	TRBV6-5	TRBJ1-2	CAIAGGEIGGYTF	TGTGCCATCGCGGGAGGGGAGATAGGCGGCTACACCTTC
TRBD1	TRBV30	TRBJ2-7	CAWSDRGHGEQYF	TGTGCCTGGAGTGACAGGGGGCACGGCGAGCAGTACTTC
TRBD2	TRBV6-5	TRBJ2-1	CASRTSGSSDNEQFF	TGTGCCAGCAGAACTAGCGGGAGCTCCGACAATGAGCAGTTCTTC
-	TRBV18	TRBJ1-2	CASSPRYDPGGYTF	TGTGCCAGCTCACCAAGGTATGATCCGGGAGGCTACACCTTC
TRBD1	TRBV4-3	TRBJ1-2	CASSQGPGQANYGYTF	TGCGCCAGCAGCCAAGGGCCGGGACAGGCCAACTATGGCTACACCTTC
TRBD1	TRBV5-1	TRBJ1-2	CASSPRDRTGGFGYTF	TGCGCCAGCAGCCCCAGGGATAGGACAGGGGGCTTCGGCTACACCTTC
TRBD1	TRBV5-1	TRBJ2-1	CASSNQDRTYNEQFF	TGCGCCAGCAGCAACCAGGACAGGACCTACAATGAGCAGTTCTTC
-	TRBV5-8	TRBJ1-1	CASSLGQTRRGIWGTEAFF	TGTGCCAGCAGTTTAGGACAGACCCGTAGGGGGATCTGGGGAACTGAAGCTTTCTTT
-	TRBV27	TRBJ1-1	CASSFVGSIEAFF	TGTGCCAGCAGTTTTGTGGGCAGCATTGAAGCTTTCTTT
-	TRBV11-2	TRBJ2-4	CASTTRTENIQYF	TGTGCCAGCACCACTCGGACAGAAAACATTCAGTACTTC
-	TRBV15	TRBJ2-5	CATREMYQETQYF	TGTGCCACCAGGGAGATGTACCAAGAGACCCAGTACTTC
-	TRBV30	TRBJ2-1	CAAEGGYYNEQFF	TGTGCCGCGGAGGGGGGGTACTACAATGAGCAGTTCTTC
-	TRBV19	TRBJ1-4	CASSTLPGQARSEKLFF	TGTGCCAGTAGTACCCTCCCTGGGCAGGCTCGAAGTGAAAAACTGTTTTTT
TRBD1	TRBV18	TRBJ2-7	CASSPVQGKVYEQYF	TGTGCCAGCTCACCAGTACAGGGGAAGGTGTACGAGCAGTACTTC
-	TRBV18	TRBJ2-7	CASSPQVEGSSYEQYF	TGTGCCAGCTCACCTCAAGTAGAAGGGAGCTCCTACGAGCAGTACTTC
-	TRBV7-6	TRBJ1-1	CASSLGQNTEAFF	TGTGCCAGCAGCTTGGGGCAGAACACTGAAGCTTTCTTT
-	TRBV4-1	TRBJ2-3	CASSQDLDTQYF	TGCGCCAGCAGCCAAGATCTAGATACGCAGTATTTT
TRBD2	TRBV28	TRBJ2-1	CASSPPGLAGGNEQFF	TGTGCCAGCAGTCCACCGGGACTAGCGGGAGGCAATGAGCAGTTCTTC
-	TRBV6-5	TRBJ1-2	CASSLQGNYGYTF	TGTGCCAGCAGCCTACAGGGAAACTATGGCTACACCTTC
TRBD2	TRBV14	TRBJ2-3	CASSQVVGGPIDTQYF	TGTGCCAGCAGCCAAGTTGTGGGAGGGCCAATAGATACGCAGTATTTT